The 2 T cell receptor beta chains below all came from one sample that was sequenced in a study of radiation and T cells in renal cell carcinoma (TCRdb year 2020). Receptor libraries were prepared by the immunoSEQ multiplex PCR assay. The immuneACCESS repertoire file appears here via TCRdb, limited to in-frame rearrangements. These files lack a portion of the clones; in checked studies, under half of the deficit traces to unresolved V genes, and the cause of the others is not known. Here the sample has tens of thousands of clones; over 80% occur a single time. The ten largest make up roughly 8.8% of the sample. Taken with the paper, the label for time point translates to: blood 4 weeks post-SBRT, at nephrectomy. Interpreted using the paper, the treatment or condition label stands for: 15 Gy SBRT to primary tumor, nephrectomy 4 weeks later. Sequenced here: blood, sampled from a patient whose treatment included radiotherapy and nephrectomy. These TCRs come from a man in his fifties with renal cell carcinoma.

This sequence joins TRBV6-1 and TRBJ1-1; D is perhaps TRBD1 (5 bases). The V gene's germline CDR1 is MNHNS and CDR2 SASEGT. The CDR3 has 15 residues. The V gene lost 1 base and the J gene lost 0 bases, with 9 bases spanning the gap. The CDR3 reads CASSEDGTVNTEAFF. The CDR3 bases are TGTGCCAGCAGTGAAGATGGGACGGTGAACACTGAAGCTTTCTTT.

The CDR3 protein is CASGPGPDNSPLHF. The DNA of the CDR3 is TGTGCCAGCGGTCCGGGACCCGATAATTCACCCCTCCACTTT. The J gene is TRBJ1-6, the V gene TRBV27, with D perhaps matching TRBD1 (5 bases). Between the trimmed V and J ends, which lost 8 bases and 5 bases, there was a span of 13 bases. Germline V gene lookup returns CDR1 MNHEY and CDR2 SMNVEV (reference sequence). CDR3 size: 14 residues.